The clone carrying this T cell receptor beta chain was recorded once. Its antigen remains unknown. Per the germline V gene, CDR1 is SGHAT and CDR2 is FQNNGV. The CDR3 contains 13 residues. Trimming took off 4 bases at V and 4 bases at J, with 10 bases between the two ends. This sample was taken from a study of OX40 agonist ivuxolimab in advanced cancers. Study overall: Allowance was made for prior anti-PD-1, anti-PD-L1 or anti-CTLA-4 therapy, and about 37% had some.

Clones were sequenced by immunoSEQ multiplex PCR, and TCRdb holds only the in-frame ones, with some missing. The sample has roughly 48,000 clones; approximately 90% are singletons. Study outcomes and limitations: The antigen specificity of the peripheral T cells (those that were expanded) was not determined. Dosing at 0.1 to 3.0 mg/kg was accompanied by clonal expansion of CD4+ and CD8+ blood T cells by week 6.

Material: CD4+ or CD8+ T cells sorted from blood, obtained in a trial of the OX40 agonist ivuxolimab. This TCR was recovered from an adult with an advanced solid tumor such as melanoma, head and neck, liver or kidney cancer. The chain combines TRBV11-2 with TRBJ2-5, with D possibly being TRBD1 (5 bases). The CDR3 reads CASSSRVGETQYF. CDR3 nucleotide sequence: TGTGCCAGCAGCTCCAGGGTGGGAGAGACCCAGTACTTC.